The 9 T cell receptor beta chains given below trace back to one sample, sequenced in a study of T cell responses to AZD1222 COVID-19 vaccine. Using immunoSEQ multiplex PCR, the repertoire was profiled, and TCRdb retains in-frame clones only, with some absent. The data hold 90,000 to 120,000 clones, with approximately 90% observed a single time. The sequencing here drew on peripheral blood, taken 28 days after the second AZD1222 dose. The receptors here all came from an adult who received the AZD1222 COVID-19 vaccine.

The gene calls are TRBV7-9 and TRBJ2-2, with 11 bases matching TRBD2. Germline CDR1 is SEHNR and CDR2 is FQNEAQ (reference sequence). Trimming cost V 9 bases and J 4 bases; bases outside gene matches: 4. The CDR3 contains 14 residues. This CDR3 reads CASRLAGTTGELFF. In DNA, the CDR3 is TGTGCCAGTCGACTAGCGGGAACCACCGGGGAGCTGTTTTTT.

V and J are TRBV29-1 and TRBJ1-1; no clear D. The CDR3 contains 11 residues. The ends were cut back, 8 bases at V and 4 bases at J, with 11 bases in the middle. CDR1 and CDR2 (germline): SQVTM, ANQGSEA. The CDR3 reads CSSRGRTEAFF. CDR3 sequence (DNA): TGCAGCTCACGGGGTCGCACTGAAGCTTTCTTT. Combining the CDR3 with reference TRBV29-1 and TRBJ1-1 gives the whole variable domain SAVISQKPSRDICQRGTSLTIQCQVDSQVTMMFWYRQQPGQSLTLIATANQGSEATYESGFVIDKFPISRPNLTFSTLTVSNMSPEDSSIYLCSSRGRTEAFFGQGTRLTVV.

This chain joins TRBV6-2 or TRBV6-3 and TRBJ1-5; D is ambiguous. Germline values: CDR1 MNHEY, CDR2 SVGEGT. V lost 0 bases and J lost 8, with 8 bases in between. The CDR3 sequence is 13 residues long. CDR3 DNA sequence: TGTGCCAGCAGTTACTCGGAACGGGAGCCCCAGCATTTT. This sequence encodes CASSYSEREPQHF.

The chain combines TRBV10-3 with TRBJ2-7; D might be TRBD1 or TRBD2, each matching 5 bases. From germline, CDR1 is ENHRY and CDR2 SYGVKD. V dropped 2 bases and J dropped 7 bases, with 15 bases sitting between them. This CDR3 is built from 14 residues. CDR3 nucleotide sequence: TGTGCCATCAGTGAGCCCTCGGGCGAGGGGGAGCAGTACTTC. Amino acids: CAISEPSGEGEQYF.

The chain recombines TRBV24-1 with TRBJ1-1; 7 bases line up with TRBD1. J lost 11 bases, V lost 2 bases, and 4 bases had no gene match. Germline V gives CDR1 KGHDR, CDR2 SFDVKD. CDR3 length: 12 amino acids. This chain's CDR3 is CATSDSDRDAFF. Here the CDR3 DNA reads TGTGCCACCAGTGATTCCGACAGGGATGCTTTCTTT.

The chain combines TRBV19 with TRBJ1-5; D is unclear. CDR1 is LNHDA and CDR2 is SQIVND in the germline V gene (reference sequence). The length of the CDR3 is 13 residues. The V end lost 6 bases, the J end lost 8 bases, and 14 bases lay between the germline ends. As DNA, the CDR3 is TGTGCCAGTAGGGGTGATCGGGGAAAGCCCCAGCATTTT. Translating gives CASRGDRGKPQHF.

DNA for the CDR3: TGTGCCAGCAGCCTAGCGGGGGCCTTACAAGAGACCCAGTACTTC. Encoded protein: CASSLAGALQETQYF. The rearrangement uses TRBV28 and TRBJ2-5, with 10 positions matching TRBD2. This CDR3 comprises 15 residues. V trimming: 6 bases; J trimming: 2 bases; junction bases outside the gene matches: 6. Germline CDR1 and CDR2: MDHEN and SYDVKM.

The rearrangement uses TRBV6-6 and TRBJ2-1; D perhaps matches TRBD2 (6 bases). Trimming removed 5 bases at V and 3 bases at J, with 20 bases between. Germline V lookup: CDR1 MNHNY, CDR2 SVGAGI (reference sequence). The CDR3 extends over 17 amino acids. The CDR3 DNA sequence: TGTGCCAGCAGTCCTCGGGTCGGCAAGCGGGTCTACAATGAGCAGTTCTTC. Protein sequence: CASSPRVGKRVYNEQFF.

The gene calls are TRBV9 and TRBJ2-7; no reliable D call. The CDR3 sequence is 16 residues long. The germline CDR1 and CDR2 sequences are SGDLS and YYNGEE. V lost 0 bases to trimming and J lost 2 bases, with 15 bases between them. In nucleotides, the CDR3 is TGTGCCAGCAGCGTAGGAGTTACTATCCCCACCTACGAGCAGTACTTC. This sequence encodes CASSVGVTIPTYEQYF.